The 20 T cell receptor beta chains listed next were all sequenced from one sample in a study of OX40 agonist ivuxolimab in advanced cancers. Clones were sequenced by immunoSEQ multiplex PCR, and TCRdb holds only the in-frame ones, with some missing. Of 65,000 to 85,000 clones listed, approximately 89% were seen once; the top ten hold about 0.2%. The source material was CD4+ or CD8+ T cells sorted from blood, sampled in a trial of the OX40 agonist ivuxolimab. Receptors originate from an adult with an advanced solid tumor such as melanoma, head and neck, liver or kidney cancer.

This rearrangement joins TRBV2 to TRBJ1-2; no reliable D call. With 1 base removed from V and 4 bases from J, the gap between germline ends came to 10 bases. The length of the CDR3 is 14 residues. Germline V gene lookup returns CDR1 SNHLY and CDR2 FYNNEI. CDR3: CASSEVAGGYGYTF. CDR3 DNA sequence: TGTGCCAGCAGTGAAGTGGCGGGAGGCTATGGCTACACCTTC.

This chain links TRBV11-1 with TRBJ2-5; D remains ambiguous. The germline V gene has CDR1 SGHAT and CDR2 FQDESV (reference sequence). The CDR3 totals 14 residues. V was cut by 5 bases and J by 5 bases, with 15 bases left in between. This chain's CDR3 is CASSPERFWETQYF. The CDR3 DNA sequence: TGTGCCAGCAGCCCAGAACGGTTTTGGGAGACCCAGTACTTC.

V gene TRBV5-1 combines with J gene TRBJ2-1; TRBD2 matches at 10 bases. This CDR3 contains 15 residues. Germline assignment: CDR1 SGHRS and CDR2 YFSETQ. V lost 4 bases to trimming and J lost 9 bases; unmatched junction nucleotides: 10. The CDR3 DNA reads TGCGCCAGCAGCCCACAAGCGGGGGGGCGTATTGAGCAGTTCTTC. It is translated as CASSPQAGGRIEQFF.

The chain combines TRBV5-4 with TRBJ2-3, with TRBD1 matching over 10 bases. Trimming cost V 4 bases and J 3 bases; bases outside gene matches: 8. The CDR3 has 16 residues. Germline assignment: CDR1 SGHNT and CDR2 YYREEE (reference sequence). CDR3 protein: CASSDRDRGRTDTQYF. Written as DNA, the CDR3 is TGTGCCAGCAGCGACCGGGACAGGGGACGGACAGATACGCAGTATTTT.

V is TRBV7-9 and J is TRBJ1-5; 9 nucleotides line up with TRBD1. CDR3 length equals 14 residues. Germline values: CDR1 SEHNR, CDR2 FQNEAQ (reference sequence). V lost 5 bases, J lost 5 bases, and 4 bases stayed unmatched. This CDR3 reads CASSGQGRDQPQHF. In DNA, the CDR3 is TGTGCCAGCAGCGGACAGGGGAGGGATCAGCCCCAGCATTTT.

The chain joins TRBV25-1 to TRBJ1-2; 7 bases map to TRBD1. V dropped 4 bases and J dropped 1; count of bases not matched to a gene: 3. The germline V gene encodes CDR1 MGHDK and CDR2 SYGVNS. The CDR3 is 14 amino acids. CDR3 in DNA: TGTGCCAGCAGTGCCCCAGGGGGTAACTATGGCTACACCTTC. Amino acid sequence: CASSAPGGNYGYTF.

The chain couples TRBV10-1 to TRBJ2-1, with D unresolved. V lost 7 bases to trimming and J lost 7 bases, with 14 bases between them. The germline gives CDR1 WNHNN, CDR2 SYGVQD (reference sequence). The CDR3 runs 13 residues. CDR3 residues: CASMTSLGNEQFF. The CDR3 region has the DNA TGCGCCAGCATGACATCTCTAGGGAATGAGCAGTTCTTC.

V gene TRBV6-1 combines with J gene TRBJ1-3; no definite D call. The germline V gene encodes CDR1 MNHNS and CDR2 SASEGT. V lost 1 base, J lost 1 base, and 8 bases lay in between. CDR3 length equals 15 residues. The CDR3 nucleotides are TGTGCCAGCAGTGAAGAAGGGAAGTCTGGAAACACCATATATTTT. Protein: CASSEEGKSGNTIYF.

The chain recombines TRBV30 with TRBJ2-3; 10 nucleotides line up with TRBD2. Germline V gene lookup returns CDR1 GTSNPN and CDR2 SVGIG (reference sequence). There are 10 residues in the CDR3. J lost 10 bases, V lost 5 bases, and 0 bases had no gene match. DNA for the CDR3: TGTGCCTGGGGACTAGCGGCGCAGTATTTT. Amino acids: CAWGLAAQYF.

The rearrangement joins TRBV4-1 to TRBJ1-4; TRBD1 is a possible D gene (6 bases). Germline V gene sequence: CDR1 MGHRA, CDR2 YSYEKL. The CDR3 runs to 15 residues. The V and J ends lost 0 bases and 7 bases respectively, with 12 bases between them. The chain's CDR3 is CASSQDRGFGEKLFF. In nucleotides, the CDR3 is TGCGCCAGCAGCCAAGACAGGGGATTCGGTGAAAAACTGTTTTTT.

The rearrangement joins TRBV29-1 to TRBJ2-3; D is possibly TRBD2 (6 bases). Germline lookup yields CDR1 SQVTM and CDR2 ANQGSEA. Deletions cut 3 bases from V and 4 bases from J, with 14 bases between. The CDR3 runs 14 residues. For the CDR3, the DNA is TGCAGCGTTGATAGTGCAGGGAGGTCAGATACGCAGTATTTT. It specifies CSVDSAGRSDTQYF.

The chain employs TRBV5-4 and TRBJ2-7; 9 positions agree with TRBD2. The CDR3 totals 19 residues. V shed 3 bases and J 3 bases; nucleotides not matched to a gene: 19. In germline, CDR1 is SGHNT, CDR2 YYREEE (reference sequence). DNA for the CDR3: TGTGCCAGCAGCTCGGGGGGGTCTAGCGGGAAACCGGGGCGCTACGAGCAGTACTTC. Protein: CASSSGGSSGKPGRYEQYF.

The rearrangement uses TRBV11-2 and TRBJ1-5; the match to TRBD1 covers 7 bases. Trimming removed 1 base from V and 5 bases from J; junction bases left unmatched: 5. Germline values: CDR1 SGHAT, CDR2 FQNNGV. This CDR3 comprises 15 residues. CDR3: CASSLVGGGYQPQHF. The CDR3 DNA is TGTGCCAGCAGCTTAGTGGGAGGGGGCTATCAGCCCCAGCATTTT.

The rearrangement links TRBV7-8 to TRBJ1-2; possibly TRBD1 for D (6 bases). CDR3 length: 17 residues. The V and J ends lost 5 bases and 4 bases respectively, with 23 bases between them. Per germline, CDR1 SGHVS and CDR2 FQNEAQ. The CDR3 reads CASSPLSPGAISYGYTF. The CDR3 bases are TGTGCCAGCAGCCCTCTGTCCCCAGGGGCGATATCCTATGGCTACACCTTC.

This chain links TRBV6-1 with TRBJ2-5; 9 nucleotides align to TRBD2. This CDR3 spans 15 amino acids. Germline V lookup: CDR1 MNHNS, CDR2 SASEGT. V lost 2 bases and J lost 7; bases outside the gene matches: 8. CDR3 sequence (DNA): TGTGCCAGCAGTGAAAGGCTAGCGGGAATTGTGACCCAGTACTTC. The encoded protein is CASSERLAGIVTQYF.

V gene TRBV6-1 combines with J gene TRBJ2-1; the D call may be TRBD1 or TRBD2 (6 bases each). The CDR3 sequence is 15 residues long. Germline V gives CDR1 MNHNS, CDR2 SASEGT. The germline V and J ends were trimmed by 6 bases and 0 bases, with 12 bases remaining between them. CDR3 DNA sequence: TGTGCCAGCAGCGGCCGGGGGCGCTCCTACAATGAGCAGTTCTTC. Protein product: CASSGRGRSYNEQFF.

This rearrangement joins TRBV4-2 to TRBJ1-2; D gene ambiguous. CDR1 and CDR2 (germline): LGHNA, YNFKEQ. The CDR3 is made up of 14 amino acids. Trimming cost V 8 bases and J 3 bases, with 16 bases left between them. The CDR3 DNA reads TGTGCCAGCCGGTTCGTCGGACTTTACTATGGCTACACCTTC. It specifies CASRFVGLYYGYTF.

The chain links TRBV9 to TRBJ2-2; 13 bases map to TRBD2. CDR1 and CDR2 (germline): SGDLS, YYNGEE. CDR3 length: 15 amino acids. With 4 bases clipped from V and 7 bases from J, the junction kept 4 bases outside the gene matches. CDR3 loop: CASSIGTSGVGELFF. The CDR3 region has the DNA TGTGCCAGCAGCATCGGGACTAGCGGGGTCGGGGAGCTGTTTTTT.

The CDR3 nucleotides read TGTGCCAGCAGTTTATTGGGGAGCTCCTATAATTCACCCCTCCACTTT. Translation: CASSLLGSSYNSPLHF. The chain uses TRBV28 and TRBJ1-6; no reliable D call. V gave up 1 base and J gave up 0 bases, with 7 bases separating them. The CDR3 extends over 16 amino acids. Germline CDR1 reads MDHEN; CDR2 reads SYDVKM.

V and J are TRBV27 and TRBJ1-6; D ambiguous. This CDR3 is built from 15 residues. Trimming shortened V by 5 bases and J by 8 bases, and 16 bases separated the two germline ends. CDR1 and CDR2 (germline): MNHEY, SMNVEV (reference sequence). The CDR3 is CASSPPRVGDSPLHF. CDR3 in DNA: TGTGCCAGCAGTCCCCCTAGGGTCGGAGATTCACCCCTCCACTTT.